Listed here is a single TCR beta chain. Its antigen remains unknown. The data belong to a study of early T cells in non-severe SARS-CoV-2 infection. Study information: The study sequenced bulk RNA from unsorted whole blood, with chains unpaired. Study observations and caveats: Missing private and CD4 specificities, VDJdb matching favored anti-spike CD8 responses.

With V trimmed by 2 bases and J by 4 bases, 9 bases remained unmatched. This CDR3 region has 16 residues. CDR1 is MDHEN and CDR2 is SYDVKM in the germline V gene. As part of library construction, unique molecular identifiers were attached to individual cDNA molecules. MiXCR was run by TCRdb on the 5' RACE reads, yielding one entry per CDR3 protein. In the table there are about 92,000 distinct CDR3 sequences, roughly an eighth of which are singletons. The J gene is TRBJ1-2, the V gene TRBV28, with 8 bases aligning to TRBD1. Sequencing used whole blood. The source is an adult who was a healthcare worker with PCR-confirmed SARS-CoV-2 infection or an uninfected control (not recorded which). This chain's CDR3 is CASSLAGQGLSYGYTF. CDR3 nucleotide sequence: TGTGCCAGCAGTTTAGCCGGACAGGGCCTTTCCTATGGCTACACCTTC.